Listed here are 21 T cell receptor beta chains from one sample, sequenced in a study of Ad26.COV2.S vaccination and SARS-CoV-2 variants (dated by TCRdb to the early 2020s). Library creation used the immunoSEQ multiplex PCR assay. Not all clones reach the TCRdb copy of this immuneACCESS table, which keeps in-frame sequences only. Checked studies attribute under half of the gap to unresolved V genes and leave the rest unexplained. The sample includes approximately 250,000 clones, with around 90% observed a single time. The ten biggest clones cover approximately 3% of the sample. The sample's treatment or condition label, in plain terms: 19 received Ad26.COV2.S at low or high dose, single or two shots; five or six received placebo; per-sample allocation not given. Repertoires of vaccine and placebo recipients were sequenced from samples taken on day 63 after the first injection. The sequencing here drew on peripheral blood, taken in a trial of Ad26.COV2.S vaccine versus placebo. The receptors here all came from a person between 18 and 60 years old who received the Ad26.COV2.S COVID-19 vaccine or a placebo.

The CDR3, as DNA: TGTGCCACCAGTGTAAACAGGGGCGGAGGAGAGACCCAGTACTTC. This codes for CATSVNRGGGETQYF. This chain joins TRBV24-1 and TRBJ2-5; the match to TRBD1 covers 7 bases. Germline trimming cut 5 bases from V and 4 bases from J; bases unmatched to any gene: 9. Germline CDR1 KGHDR, CDR2 SFDVKD. This CDR3 is 15 amino acids long.

The chain is built from TRBV12-3 or TRBV12-4 and TRBJ1-2, with no clear D. The CDR3 has 13 amino acids. The V gene lost 3 bases and the J gene lost 0 bases, with 5 bases spanning the gap. The CDR3 is CASSFRANYGYTF. CDR3 DNA sequence: TGTGCCAGCAGTTTCCGGGCTAACTATGGCTACACCTTC.

This clone has only a few counts. The chain has TRBV5-1 and TRBJ1-1; no clear D. V dropped 1 base and J dropped 3 bases, with 7 bases sitting between them. The CDR3 covers 13 residues. In germline, CDR1 is SGHRS, CDR2 YFSETQ. Here the CDR3 DNA reads TGCGCCAGCAGCTTGAGGCTGGACACTGAAGCTTTCTTT. Protein product: CASSLRLDTEAFF.

This clone was picked up one time. The V call is TRBV12-3 or TRBV12-4, the J call TRBJ2-1; D is possibly TRBD2 (5 bases). CDR3 length equals 11 residues. The V end was cut by 4 bases, the J end by 12 bases, with 10 bases between. Here the CDR3 DNA reads TGTGCCAGCAGTTCCTTAGCGAGGCAGTTCTTC. This encodes CASSSLARQFF.

This sequence joins TRBV12-3 or TRBV12-4 and TRBJ1-2; perhaps TRBD1 as D (5 bases). With 2 bases removed from V and 6 bases from J, the gap between germline ends came to 10 bases. This CDR3 has 13 residues. The CDR3 here is CASSLRRADGYTF. CDR3 in DNA: TGTGCCAGCAGTTTACGCAGGGCGGATGGCTACACCTTC.

The chain carries TRBV11-3 and TRBJ2-1; TRBD2 matches 9 bases. With 5 bases clipped from V and 8 bases from J, the junction kept 13 bases outside the gene matches. In germline, CDR1 is SGHNT, CDR2 YENEEA. This CDR3 is built from 16 residues. The CDR3 reads CASSRVSGSVGDEQFF. The CDR3 region has the DNA TGTGCCAGCAGCCGAGTTAGCGGGAGCGTGGGAGATGAGCAGTTCTTC.

CDR3 protein: CASSPDRNQPQHF. The DNA for the CDR3 is TGTGCCAGCAGCCCCGACAGAAATCAGCCCCAGCATTTT. This chain uses TRBV7-3 with TRBJ1-5, with a possible D match to TRBD1 (5 bases). V lost 5 bases and J 4 bases, leaving 9 bases between the germline ends. Germline lookup yields CDR1 SGHTA and CDR2 FQGTGA. This CDR3 has 13 residues.

This clone occurred many times. V is TRBV24-1 and J is TRBJ1-2; 9 positions agree with TRBD1. CDR1 KGHDR and CDR2 SFDVKD come from the germline V gene. Germline trimming cut 7 bases from V and 5 bases from J; bases unmatched to any gene: 4. The CDR3 is 13 amino acids. The CDR3 DNA reads as TGTGCCACCAGCTCCGGGACAGGGTATGGCTACACCTTC. This sequence encodes CATSSGTGYGYTF.

The chain employs TRBV18 and TRBJ1-5; a possible D gene is TRBD1 (6 bases). Germline CDR1 KGHSH, CDR2 LQKENI. Trimming took off 2 bases at V and 4 bases at J, with 12 bases between the two ends. The CDR3 runs to 15 residues. The CDR3 bases are TGTGCCAGCTCACCAGCAGGGGAGAAGAATCAGCCCCAGCATTTT. Translated: CASSPAGEKNQPQHF. Together with reference TRBV18 and TRBJ1-5, the CDR3 gives the full variable domain: NAGVMQNPRHLVRRRGQEARLRCSPMKGHSHVYWYRQLPEEGLKFMVYLQKENIIDESGMPKERFSAEFPKEGPSILRIQQVVRGDSAAYFCASSPAGEKNQPQHFGDGTRLSIL.

The chain recombines TRBV4-1 with TRBJ1-5, with D tentatively TRBD1 (6 bases). V lost 3 bases to trimming and J lost 3 bases, with 21 bases between them. Germline values: CDR1 MGHRA, CDR2 YSYEKL. This CDR3 region has 18 residues. DNA of the CDR3: TGCGCCAGCAGCCACGGCGGCCTCGGGACAATCGTCAATCAGCCCCAGCATTTT. This encodes CASSHGGLGTIVNQPQHF.

This chain connects TRBV5-8 to TRBJ2-3; tentative D call: TRBD1 (6 bases). Trimming pared 4 bases from V and 2 bases from J, leaving 17 bases between. The CDR3 runs 16 residues. Germline CDR1 reads SGHTS; CDR2 reads YDEGEE. The CDR3 loop reads CASSLKDRSFTDTQYF. The CDR3 DNA sequence: TGTGCCAGCAGCCTGAAAGACAGGTCCTTCACAGATACGCAGTATTTT.

V and J are TRBV19 and TRBJ2-2; TRBD1 might be the D (5 bases). Per the germline V gene, CDR1 is LNHDA and CDR2 is SQIVND (reference sequence). The V end lost 0 bases, the J end lost 7 bases, and 6 bases lay between the germline ends. CDR3 length: 13 amino acids. As DNA, the CDR3 is TGTGCCAGTAGTATAGACAGGGACGGGGAGCTGTTTTTT. Encoded protein: CASSIDRDGELFF.

V usage is TRBV7-2 and J usage is TRBJ2-5, with D hard to call. V was clipped by 4 bases and J by 5 bases, with 11 bases between them. Germline V CDR1 and CDR2: SGHTA, FQGNSA. The CDR3 sequence is 13 residues long. The CDR3 coding sequence is TGTGCCAGCAGCTCCCCAGGCCCCGAGACCCAGTACTTC. It codes for CASSSPGPETQYF.

This sequence joins TRBV5-4 and TRBJ2-3; TRBD2 matches 10 bases. The CDR3 extends over 15 amino acids. With 3 bases clipped from V and 0 bases from J, the junction kept 1 base outside the gene matches. Germline V gene sequence: CDR1 SGHNT, CDR2 YYREEE (reference sequence). The CDR3 loop is CASSYSGRSTDTQYF. The CDR3 coding sequence is TGTGCCAGCAGCTATAGCGGGAGGAGCACAGATACGCAGTATTTT.

This chain joins TRBV7-8 and TRBJ1-4, with 11 bases matching TRBD1. Losses at the gene ends were 7 bases for V and 8 bases for J; bases not matched to a gene: 9. This CDR3 is built from 15 residues. The V gene's germline CDR1 is SGHVS and CDR2 FQNEAQ. CDR3 residues: CASTYSWTGGEKLFF. CDR3 DNA: TGTGCCAGCACTTATTCTTGGACAGGGGGCGAAAAACTGTTTTTT.

Written as DNA, the CDR3 is TGTGCCAGCAGCTTCAGACAGGGGGGTAGGGTGGTCAATGAGCAGTTCTTC. It codes for CASSFRQGGRVVNEQFF. The gene calls are TRBV7-2 and TRBJ2-1, with 9 positions matching TRBD1. V lost 3 bases to trimming and J lost 6 bases; unmatched junction nucleotides: 12. Germline V gene data show CDR1 as SGHTA and CDR2 as FQGNSA. The CDR3 totals 17 residues.

The rearrangement joins TRBV5-1 to TRBJ2-2; D is perhaps TRBD2 (7 bases). The CDR3 has 18 residues. Per the germline V gene, CDR1 is SGHRS and CDR2 is YFSETQ. V gave up 0 bases and J gave up 2 bases, with 17 bases separating them. The CDR3 nucleotides are TGCGCCAGCAGCTTGGCGCGGCGCGGGGGCCTTAACACCGGGGAGCTGTTTTTT. This gives the protein CASSLARRGGLNTGELFF.

This clone was detected many times. This rearrangement joins TRBV7-9 to TRBJ1-3; D is undetermined. Germline V gene lookup returns CDR1 SEHNR and CDR2 FQNEAQ (reference sequence). The germline V and J ends were trimmed by 1 base and 8 bases, with 9 bases remaining between them. The CDR3 contains 13 residues. The CDR3 DNA sequence: TGTGCCAGCAGCTTAGTAACAGTCCACACCATATATTTT. This translates into CASSLVTVHTIYF.

The CDR3 DNA is TGTGCCACCAGCGGGGGAGTTGAGGGCTACACCTTC. Encoded protein: CATSGGVEGYTF. The chain employs TRBV19 and TRBJ1-2; a possible D gene is TRBD1 (5 bases). The length of the CDR3 is 12 residues. Germline lookup yields CDR1 LNHDA and CDR2 SQIVND (reference sequence). The V gene lost 10 bases and the J gene lost 8 bases, with 17 bases spanning the gap. The variable domain in full, with the rest retrieved from reference TRBV19 and TRBJ1-2, is DGGITQSPKYLFRKEGQNVTLSCEQNLNHDAMYWYRQDPGQGLRLIYYSQIVNDFQKGDIAEGYSVSREKKESFPLTVTSAQKNPTAFYLCATSGGVEGYTFGSGTRLTVV.

The chain is built from TRBV7-2 and TRBJ2-5; the D is unclear. This CDR3 has 15 amino acids. CDR1 and CDR2 from the germline V gene are SGHTA and FQGNSA. Trimming pared 4 bases from V and 1 base from J, leaving 13 bases between. This chain's CDR3 is CASSSGRPPQETQYF. In DNA, the CDR3 is TGTGCCAGCAGCTCGGGCCGTCCCCCCCAAGAGACCCAGTACTTC. Supplemented by reference TRBV7-2 and TRBJ2-5, the full variable domain reads GAGVSQSPSNKVTEKGKDVELRCDPISGHTALYWYRQSLGQGLEFLIYFQGNSAPDKSGLPSDRFSAERTGGSVSTLTIQRTQQEDSAVYLCASSSGRPPQETQYFGPGTRLLVL.

The V gene is TRBV6-2 or TRBV6-3, the J gene TRBJ1-1, with D unclear. The germline V and J ends were trimmed by 2 bases and 5 bases, with 15 bases remaining between them. The V gene's germline CDR1 is MNHEY and CDR2 SVGEGT. The CDR3 has 15 residues. The CDR3 DNA is TGTGCCAGCAGTTACGGTTCGGGGTTGAGAACTGAAGCTTTCTTT. Its protein is CASSYGSGLRTEAFF.